These 8 T cell receptor beta chains share one sample of origin, sequenced in a study of shared clonotypes between healthy human individuals. Generated by immunoSEQ multiplex PCR, the TCRdb table keeps only in-frame clones and is missing some. The repertoire consists of hundreds of thousands of clones, with roughly 79% occurring once and the leading ten covering around 11%. Material: PBMCs. These receptors all stem from a woman between 40 and 55 years old in good health. Some clones in this sample may be carry-over from other donors' samples.

The chain carries TRBV7-2 and TRBJ1-5; 8 bases are a match to TRBD1. Germline V gene lookup returns CDR1 SGHTA and CDR2 FQGNSA. The CDR3 spans 14 residues. The V segment lost 3 bases and the J segment 2 bases; nucleotides outside the gene matches: 0. For the CDR3, the DNA is TGTGCCAGCAGCTTGGACAGGGGCAATCAGCCCCAGCATTTT. Translating it yields CASSLDRGNQPQHF.

In this sample, this clone turned up once. V usage is TRBV29-1 and J usage is TRBJ2-5; perhaps TRBD1 as D (6 bases). Trimming stripped 7 bases from V and 3 bases from J, with 15 bases between. Germline values: CDR1 SQVTM, CDR2 ANQGSEA. This CDR3 comprises 13 residues. The CDR3 here is CSALQGLEETQYF. CDR3 nucleotide sequence: TGCAGCGCTCTCCAGGGGCTTGAAGAGACCCAGTACTTC.

The chain uses TRBV20-1 and TRBJ2-7; no firm D call. Trimming removed 4 bases from V and 6 bases from J, with 10 bases in between. This CDR3 comprises 11 residues. Germline V gene lookup returns CDR1 DFQATT and CDR2 SNEGSKA (reference sequence). The chain's CDR3 is CSATAMPEQYF. Written as DNA, the CDR3 is TGCAGTGCTACCGCTATGCCCGAGCAGTACTTC.

The table lists this clone with a count of one. This chain joins TRBV7-9 and TRBJ2-7; D is unresolved. Trimming pared 5 bases from V and 0 bases from J, leaving 5 bases between. Germline CDR1 is SEHNR and CDR2 is FQNEAQ (reference sequence). The CDR3 has 12 residues. The chain's CDR3 is CASSPLSYEQYF. The CDR3 nucleotides read TGTGCCAGCAGCCCCCTCTCCTACGAGCAGTACTTC.

This clone was picked up a small number of times. The rearrangement joins TRBV19 to TRBJ2-5; no firm D call. The V and J ends lost 3 bases and 3 bases respectively, with 8 bases between them. CDR1 is LNHDA and CDR2 is SQIVND in the germline V gene (reference sequence). The CDR3 covers 13 residues. CDR3 in DNA: TGTGCCAGTAGTATTAGGTTGGAAGAGACCCAGTACTTC. It encodes CASSIRLEETQYF.

Here the CDR3 DNA reads TGTGCCAGTAGTACCCCTCGGACAGGGGAGACCTACGAGCAGTACTTC. Translation: CASSTPRTGETYEQYF. The rearrangement joins TRBV19 to TRBJ2-7; 9 bases are a match to TRBD1. The germline V gene has CDR1 LNHDA and CDR2 SQIVND (reference sequence). The CDR3 is made up of 16 amino acids. Trimming took 4 bases from V and 2 from J; bases not matched to a gene: 9.

This clone was recorded only once. This sequence may be a read error, since a much larger clone differs from it by one base. The V gene is TRBV7-8, the J gene TRBJ2-7, with 9 nucleotides matching TRBD1. With V trimmed by 3 bases and J by 3 bases, 0 bases remained unmatched. From germline, CDR1 is SGHVS and CDR2 FQNEAQ. This CDR3 region has 13 residues. CDR3 in DNA: TGTGCCAGCAGCTTGGACAGGGGCTACGAGCAGTACTTC. Translation: CASSLDRGYEQYF.

Comments on this clone: A much more abundant neighbour one base away suggests this may be a read error. The chain uses TRBV30 and TRBJ1-1; D might be TRBD1 (5 bases). This CDR3 is built from 13 residues. Germline values: CDR1 GTSNPN, CDR2 SVGIG (reference sequence). The CDR3 here is CAWSVKGNTEVFF. The CDR3 nucleotides are TGTGCCTGGAGTGTGAAGGGGAACACTGAAGTTTTCTTT.